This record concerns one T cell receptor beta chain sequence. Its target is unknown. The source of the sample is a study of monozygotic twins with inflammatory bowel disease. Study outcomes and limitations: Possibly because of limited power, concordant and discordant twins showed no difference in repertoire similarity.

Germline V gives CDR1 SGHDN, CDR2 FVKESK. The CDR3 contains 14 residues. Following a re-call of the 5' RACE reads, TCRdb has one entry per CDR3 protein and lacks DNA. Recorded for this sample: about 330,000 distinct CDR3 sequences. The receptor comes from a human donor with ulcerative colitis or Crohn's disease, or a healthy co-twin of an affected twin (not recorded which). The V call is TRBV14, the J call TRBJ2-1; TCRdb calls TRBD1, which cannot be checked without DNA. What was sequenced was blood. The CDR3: CASSQFQGAREQFF.